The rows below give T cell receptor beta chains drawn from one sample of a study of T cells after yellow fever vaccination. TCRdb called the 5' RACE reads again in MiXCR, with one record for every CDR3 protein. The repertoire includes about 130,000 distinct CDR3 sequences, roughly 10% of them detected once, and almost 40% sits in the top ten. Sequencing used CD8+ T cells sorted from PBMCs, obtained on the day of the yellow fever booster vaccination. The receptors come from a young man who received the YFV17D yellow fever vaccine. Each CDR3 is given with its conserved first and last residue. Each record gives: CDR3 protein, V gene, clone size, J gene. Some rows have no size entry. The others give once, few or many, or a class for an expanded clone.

CDR3 protein: CASLGGKEQYF
V gene: TRBV6-6
clone size: many
J gene: TRBJ2-7

CDR3 protein: CSASSDLGNIQYF
V gene: TRBV20-1
clone size: -
J gene: TRBJ2-4

CDR3 protein: CASSSSGTGDTIYF
V gene: TRBV7-3
clone size: few
J gene: TRBJ1-3

CDR3 protein: CASSTGIITNTGELFF
V gene: TRBV18
clone size: -
J gene: TRBJ2-2

CDR3 protein: CASSIYTGELFF
V gene: TRBV12-3/TRBV12-4
clone size: -
J gene: TRBJ2-2

CDR3 protein: CASSITGGTGNEQFF
V gene: TRBV9
clone size: -
J gene: TRBJ2-1

CDR3 protein: CASSQEPLAGEETQYF
V gene: TRBV3-1
clone size: many
J gene: TRBJ2-5

CDR3 protein: CASSLEVITGGDYGYTF
V gene: TRBV7-8
clone size: -
J gene: TRBJ1-2

CDR3 protein: CASGPGQGYNEQFF
V gene: TRBV6-6
clone size: few
J gene: TRBJ2-1

CDR3 protein: CASSLGEGLNTEAFF
V gene: TRBV7-6
clone size: -
J gene: TRBJ1-1

CDR3 protein: CASSLRDSTDTQYF
V gene: TRBV4-1
clone size: -
J gene: TRBJ2-3

CDR3 protein: CATKTISTGNNEQFF
V gene: TRBV27
clone size: few
J gene: TRBJ2-1

CDR3 protein: CSVEGGSAYNEQFF
V gene: TRBV29-1
clone size: many
J gene: TRBJ2-1

CDR3 protein: CASSPGRFNSPLHF
V gene: TRBV7-6
clone size: few
J gene: TRBJ1-6

CDR3 protein: CAVRNVLGGYTF
V gene: TRBV2
clone size: few
J gene: TRBJ1-2

CDR3 protein: CATSGPSAGGYNEQFF
V gene: TRBV24-1
clone size: many
J gene: TRBJ2-1

CDR3 protein: CASSLYASTDTQYF
V gene: TRBV5-1
clone size: few
J gene: TRBJ2-3

CDR3 protein: CASSLVNGGVQYF
V gene: TRBV13
clone size: few
J gene: TRBJ2-7

CDR3 protein: CASSLLDRDGDYNEQFF
V gene: TRBV5-1
clone size: few
J gene: TRBJ2-1

CDR3 protein: CASSPKSNGIYEQYF
V gene: TRBV4-2
clone size: many
J gene: TRBJ2-7

CDR3 protein: CASSYLQGGTDTQYF
V gene: TRBV6-2/TRBV6-3
clone size: many
J gene: TRBJ2-3

CDR3 protein: CASSQIPTAHYGYTF
V gene: TRBV6-5
clone size: -
J gene: TRBJ1-2

CDR3 protein: CASSLGVDTYNEQFF
V gene: TRBV7-8
clone size: -
J gene: TRBJ2-1

CDR3 protein: CATSRSVSGSSYNSPLHF
V gene: TRBV15
clone size: -
J gene: TRBJ1-6

CDR3 protein: CATLSSTDTQYF
V gene: TRBV27
clone size: few
J gene: TRBJ2-3

CDR3 protein: CASSFQGDLDTQYF
V gene: TRBV7-9
clone size: -
J gene: TRBJ2-3

CDR3 protein: CASSDGTGLMNTEAFF
V gene: TRBV5-1
clone size: many
J gene: TRBJ1-1

CDR3 protein: CASSFLPGRDQPQHF
V gene: TRBV5-1
clone size: few
J gene: TRBJ1-5

CDR3 protein: CASQGTEGYTF
V gene: TRBV12-3/TRBV12-4
clone size: few
J gene: TRBJ1-2

CDR3 protein: CAARDSSSYEQYF
V gene: TRBV6-5
clone size: -
J gene: TRBJ2-7

CDR3 protein: CASSRGTGTHAEETQYF
V gene: TRBV28
clone size: -
J gene: TRBJ2-5

CDR3 protein: CASSRNSGGSTDTQYF
V gene: TRBV4-1
clone size: -
J gene: TRBJ2-3

CDR3 protein: CASSQGDQYQETQYF
V gene: TRBV4-3
clone size: few
J gene: TRBJ2-5

CDR3 protein: CASSDQGAAGNQPQHF
V gene: TRBV6-6
clone size: -
J gene: TRBJ1-5

CDR3 protein: CASSWEGTEAFF
V gene: TRBV7-9
clone size: -
J gene: TRBJ1-1

CDR3 protein: CASSFSGTSGGYEQYF
V gene: TRBV12-3/TRBV12-4
clone size: many
J gene: TRBJ2-7

CDR3 protein: CASSSTLVSEAFF
V gene: TRBV7-9
clone size: few
J gene: TRBJ1-1

CDR3 protein: CASSFWVGSVTDTQYF
V gene: TRBV12-3/TRBV12-4
clone size: -
J gene: TRBJ2-3

CDR3 protein: CASSQDSRDRVGYTF
V gene: TRBV4-1
clone size: few
J gene: TRBJ1-2

CDR3 protein: CASSYSRGREIADTQYF
V gene: TRBV6-5
clone size: -
J gene: TRBJ2-3

CDR3 protein: CSADDSTDTQYF
V gene: TRBV20-1
clone size: -
J gene: TRBJ2-3

CDR3 protein: CSVGEGRGNSPLHF
V gene: TRBV29-1
clone size: few
J gene: TRBJ1-6

CDR3 protein: CASSLGPGQDPYEQYF
V gene: TRBV11-2
clone size: -
J gene: TRBJ2-7

CDR3 protein: CASSLPVGGAEETQYF
V gene: TRBV7-2
clone size: few
J gene: TRBJ2-5

CDR3 protein: CASSQTPGQGRTAYGYTF
V gene: TRBV23-1
clone size: few
J gene: TRBJ1-2

CDR3 protein: CASSIAGFTTNEKLFF
V gene: TRBV7-9
clone size: -
J gene: TRBJ1-4

CDR3 protein: CASSPGATEAFF
V gene: TRBV18
clone size: few
J gene: TRBJ1-1

CDR3 protein: CASSETEGDESIDYGYTF
V gene: TRBV5-1
clone size: few
J gene: TRBJ1-2

CDR3 protein: CASSLTWGISYNEQFF
V gene: TRBV7-3
clone size: few
J gene: TRBJ2-1

CDR3 protein: CASSYSPAGRIAEAFF
V gene: TRBV6-5
clone size: few
J gene: TRBJ1-1